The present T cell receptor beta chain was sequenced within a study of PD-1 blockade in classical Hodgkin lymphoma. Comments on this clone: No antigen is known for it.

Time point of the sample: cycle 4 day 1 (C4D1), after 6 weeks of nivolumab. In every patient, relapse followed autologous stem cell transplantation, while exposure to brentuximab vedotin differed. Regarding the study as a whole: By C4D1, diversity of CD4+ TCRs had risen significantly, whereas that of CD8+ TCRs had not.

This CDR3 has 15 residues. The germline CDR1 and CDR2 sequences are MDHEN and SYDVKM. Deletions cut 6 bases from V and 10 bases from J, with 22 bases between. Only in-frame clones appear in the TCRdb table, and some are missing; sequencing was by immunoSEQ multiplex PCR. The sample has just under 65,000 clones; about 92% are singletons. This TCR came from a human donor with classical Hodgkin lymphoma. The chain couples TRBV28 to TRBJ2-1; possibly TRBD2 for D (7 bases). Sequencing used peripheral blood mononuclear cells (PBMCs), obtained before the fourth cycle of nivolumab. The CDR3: CASSPEGGDYGEQFF. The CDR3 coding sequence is TGTGCCAGCAGCCCCGAGGGGGGGGATTACGGGGAGCAGTTCTTC.